The present T cell receptor beta chain was sequenced within a study of blood T cell repertoires in COVID-19. Germline assignment: CDR1 LNHNV and CDR2 YYDKDF (reference sequence). The length of the CDR3 is 14 residues. Trimming cost V 7 bases and J 5 bases; bases outside gene matches: 10. This clone was picked up a small number of times. This table comes from immunoSEQ multiplex PCR, and its TCRdb copy is limited to in-frame clones, with some not included. The repertoire holds 150,000 to 200,000 clones, with around 79% as singletons. The clonotype was recovered from a man aged 55 to 69 with active or convalescent COVID-19. The specimen sequenced was peripheral blood. The chain recombines TRBV15 with TRBJ2-5; 7 bases agree with TRBD1. The CDR3 sequence is CATNPGQRVETQYF. CDR3 DNA sequence: TGTGCCACCAACCCGGGACAGAGGGTGGAGACCCAGTACTTC.